This T cell receptor (beta chain) was captured by sequencing in a study of T cell responses to AZD1222 COVID-19 vaccine. Study results and caveats: Nearly half of spike-specific TCRs reportedly go after variant regions that carry no mutations. Vaccine-associated CD4 TCRs ranged over spike, dominating at 160-218 and 743-854.

Concerning this clone: Its antigen remains unidentified.

The data were produced by immunoSEQ multiplex PCR, yet TCRdb's version contains in-frame clones alone and is incomplete. The data show 140,000 to 150,000 clones, about 86% seen once. This receptor was taken from an adult who received the AZD1222 COVID-19 vaccine. Sequencing used peripheral blood, obtained 28 days after the second AZD1222 dose.

CDR3 nucleotides: TGTGCCAGCAGACAGGGCCCCGGGGAGCTGTTTTTT. Translated, it gives CASRQGPGELFF. The genes are TRBV27 and TRBJ2-2, with D perhaps TRBD1 (6 bases). The CDR3 totals 12 residues. The V and J ends lost 6 bases and 6 bases respectively, with 8 bases between them. Germline values: CDR1 MNHEY, CDR2 SMNVEV (reference sequence).